Detailed here is one TCR beta chain. The CDR3 is 16 amino acids. From germline, CDR1 is SGDLS and CDR2 YYNGEE. V lost 0 bases and J 1 base, leaving 12 bases between the germline ends. These data come from a study of metastatic and nonmetastatic thyroid tumors. Using MiXCR, TCRdb re-called clones from the PCR reads. The table has 4,000 to 5,000 clones, over 25% seen once; the top ten hold 14%. Thyroid surgery was preceded by no treatment in any patient. The source material was adjacent normal tissue. The gene calls are TRBV9 and TRBJ2-3, with D perhaps matching TRBD1 or TRBD2 (5 bases each). This sequence was found in a female donor with papillary thyroid cancer or a benign thyroid nodule (not recorded which). Some clones in this sample may be carry-over from other donors' samples. Here the CDR3 reads CASSVVGEWGTDTQYF. Written as DNA, the CDR3 is TGTGCCAGCAGCGTAGTGGGGGAGTGGGGCACAGATACGCAGTATTTT.